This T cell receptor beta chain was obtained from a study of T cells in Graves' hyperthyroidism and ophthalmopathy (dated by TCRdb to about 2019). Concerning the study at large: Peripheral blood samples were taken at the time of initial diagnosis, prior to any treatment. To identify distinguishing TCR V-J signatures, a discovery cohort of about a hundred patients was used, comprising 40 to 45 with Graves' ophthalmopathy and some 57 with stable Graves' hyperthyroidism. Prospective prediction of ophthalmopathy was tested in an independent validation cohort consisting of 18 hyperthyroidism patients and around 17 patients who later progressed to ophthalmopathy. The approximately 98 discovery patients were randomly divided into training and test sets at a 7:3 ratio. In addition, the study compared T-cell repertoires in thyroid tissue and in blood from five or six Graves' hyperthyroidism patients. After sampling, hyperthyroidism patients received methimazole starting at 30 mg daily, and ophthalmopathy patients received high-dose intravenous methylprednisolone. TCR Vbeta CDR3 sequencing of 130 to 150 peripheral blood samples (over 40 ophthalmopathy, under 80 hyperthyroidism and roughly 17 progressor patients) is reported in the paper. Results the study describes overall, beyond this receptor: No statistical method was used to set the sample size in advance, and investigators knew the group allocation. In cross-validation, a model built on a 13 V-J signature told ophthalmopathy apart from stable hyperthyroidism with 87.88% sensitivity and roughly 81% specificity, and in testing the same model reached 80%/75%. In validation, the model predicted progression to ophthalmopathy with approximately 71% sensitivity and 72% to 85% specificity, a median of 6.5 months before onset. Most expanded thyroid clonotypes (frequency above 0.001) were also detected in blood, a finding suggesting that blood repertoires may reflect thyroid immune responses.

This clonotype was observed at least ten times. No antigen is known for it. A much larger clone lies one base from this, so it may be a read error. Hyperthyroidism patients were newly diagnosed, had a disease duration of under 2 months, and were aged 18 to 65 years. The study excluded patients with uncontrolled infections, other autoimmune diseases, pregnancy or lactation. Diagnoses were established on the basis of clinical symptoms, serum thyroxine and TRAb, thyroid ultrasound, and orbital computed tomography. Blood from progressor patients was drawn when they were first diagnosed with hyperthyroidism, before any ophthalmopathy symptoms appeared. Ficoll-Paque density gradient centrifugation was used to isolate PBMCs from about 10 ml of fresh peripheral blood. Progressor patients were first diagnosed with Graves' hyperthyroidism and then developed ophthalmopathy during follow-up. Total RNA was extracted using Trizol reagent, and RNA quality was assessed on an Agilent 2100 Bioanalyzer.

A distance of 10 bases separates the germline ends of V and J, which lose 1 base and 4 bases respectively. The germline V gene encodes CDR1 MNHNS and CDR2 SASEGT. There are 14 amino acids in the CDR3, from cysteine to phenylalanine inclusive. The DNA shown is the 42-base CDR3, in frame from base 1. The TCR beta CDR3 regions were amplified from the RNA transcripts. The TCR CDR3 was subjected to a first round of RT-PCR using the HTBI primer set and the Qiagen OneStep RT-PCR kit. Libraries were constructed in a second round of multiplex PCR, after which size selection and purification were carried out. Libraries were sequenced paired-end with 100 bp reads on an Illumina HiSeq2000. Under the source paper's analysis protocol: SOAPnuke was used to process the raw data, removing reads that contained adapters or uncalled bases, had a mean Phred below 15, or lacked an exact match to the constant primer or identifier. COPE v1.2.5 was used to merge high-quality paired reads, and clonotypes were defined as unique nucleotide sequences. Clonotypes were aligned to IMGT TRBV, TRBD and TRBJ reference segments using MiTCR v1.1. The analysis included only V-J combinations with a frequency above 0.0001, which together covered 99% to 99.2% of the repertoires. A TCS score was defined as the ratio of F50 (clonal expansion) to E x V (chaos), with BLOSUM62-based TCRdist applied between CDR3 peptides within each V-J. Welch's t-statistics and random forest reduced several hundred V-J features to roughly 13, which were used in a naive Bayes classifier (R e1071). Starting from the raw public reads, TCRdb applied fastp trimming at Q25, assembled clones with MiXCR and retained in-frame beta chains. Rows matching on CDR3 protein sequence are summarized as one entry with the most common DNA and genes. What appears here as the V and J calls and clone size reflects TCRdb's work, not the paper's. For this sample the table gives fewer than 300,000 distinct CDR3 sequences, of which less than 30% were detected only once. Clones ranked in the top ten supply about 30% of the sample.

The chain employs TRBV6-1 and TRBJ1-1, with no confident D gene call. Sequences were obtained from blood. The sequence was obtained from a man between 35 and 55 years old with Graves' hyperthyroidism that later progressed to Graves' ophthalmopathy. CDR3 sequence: CASSEVVLSTEAFF. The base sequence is TGTGCCAGCAGTGAAGTGGTTCTGAGCACTGAAGCTTTCTTT.